A selection of T cell receptor beta chains follows, all from one sample in a study of blood T cells in healthy people across ages. TCRdb re-analysed the 5' RACE reads in MiXCR, keeping a single row per CDR3 protein. The data hold 800,000 to 950,000 distinct CDR3 sequences, with around 29% observed a single time. These data are also associated with another study on T cells of mothers and their children.

Sequencing input: blood. Source of these receptors: a woman in her thirties or forties in good health. The CDR3 runs from the conserved cysteine through the conserved F or W.

>TRBJ2-2|TRBV4-3
CASSQDDRGRTGELFF
>TRBJ2-1|TRBV9
CASSVAGTGAWGEQFF
>TRBJ2-7|TRBV18
CASSPRGRVYEQYF
>TRBJ1-5|TRBV6-5
CASRALTGGNSNQPQHF
>TRBJ1-1|TRBV28
CASIKEVRTEAFF
>TRBJ1-2|TRBV7-2
CASSLDRGRTYGYTF
>TRBJ2-3|TRBV7-2
CASSLQGQGLDTQYF
>TRBJ2-5|TRBV6-1
CASSGLAGGPETQYF
>TRBJ2-3|TRBV7-2
CASSAGLAGGWGTDTQYF
>TRBJ2-3|TRBV7-6
CASSCLEFTDTQYF
>TRBJ1-2|TRBV7-2
CASSLDLMYGYTF
>TRBJ1-5|TRBV5-4
CASSQDRKNQPQHF
>TRBJ1-2|TRBV7-8
CASSLANDYGYTF
>TRBJ2-7|TRBV7-6
CASSSGVYEQYF
>TRBJ2-7|TRBV6-1
CASSETPGVAYEQYF